A single sample is the source of the 29 T cell receptor beta chains below, sequenced in a study of control samples from healthy donors and cancer patients. Assay: immunoSEQ multiplex PCR; the TCRdb copy retains only in-frame clones and omits some. This table has roughly 130,000 clones, around 90% appearing once. The source material was blood. The receptor source for this set is a man aged 25 to 40 in good health.

Details on this clone: This same CDR3 is encoded by further DNA sequences in the sample. J is TRBJ1-6 and V is TRBV6-4; D remains ambiguous. The CDR3 contains 13 residues. CDR1 is MRHNA and CDR2 is SNTAGT in the germline V gene. V was pared by 2 bases and J by 6 bases, with 5 bases between. This CDR3 reads CASSDRSNSPLHF. DNA of the CDR3: TGTGCCAGCAGTGACAGAAGTAATTCACCCCTCCACTTT.

This clone showed up just a few times. The J gene is TRBJ2-7, the V gene TRBV5-6; the match to TRBD2 covers 8 bases. Germline-derived CDR1 and CDR2 are SGHDT and YYEEEE. Trimming at V came to 4 bases and at J to 3 bases, leaving 9 bases not matched to a gene. The CDR3 is 15 residues long. This CDR3 reads CASSRRDAGGYEQYF. CDR3 sequence (DNA): TGTGCCAGCAGCCGACGCGACGCGGGAGGCTACGAGCAGTACTTC.

The chain employs TRBV14 and TRBJ1-6, with D uncertain. This CDR3 has 11 amino acids. Germline loops: CDR1 SGHDN, CDR2 FVKESK. V gave up 0 bases and J gave up 14 bases, with 5 bases separating them. The CDR3 region has the DNA TGTGCCAGCAGCCAAGAATCGACCCTCCACTTT. Its protein product is CASSQESTLHF.

The CDR3 DNA reads TGTGCCAGCAGCTTAGTAATGAACAGGGCGGTCACCGGGGAGCTGTTTTTT. It translates to CASSLVMNRAVTGELFF. The V call is TRBV11-3, the J call TRBJ2-2; tentative D call: TRBD1 (6 bases). V shed 1 base and J shed 4 bases, with 16 bases lying between them. The germline gives CDR1 SGHNT, CDR2 YENEEA. This CDR3 region has 17 residues.

The chain employs TRBV21-1 and TRBJ1-5. TRBV21-1 is listed as a pseudogene. This CDR3 comprises 17 residues. DNA of the CDR3: TGTGCCAGCAGCAAAGTGGGAAGCCGCGATAGCAATCAGCCCCAGCATTTT. Amino acid sequence: CASSKVGSRDSNQPQHF.

The rearrangement joins TRBV24-1 to TRBJ2-5; 7 bases fit TRBD2. V shed 2 bases and J 5 bases; nucleotides not matched to a gene: 4. The length of the CDR3 is 14 residues. CDR1 and CDR2 (germline): KGHDR, SFDVKD. CDR3 in amino acids: CATSDSGGPETQYF. The CDR3 nucleotides read TGTGCCACCAGTGATTCGGGGGGACCCGAGACCCAGTACTTC.

The V gene is TRBV2, the J gene TRBJ1-5, with D perhaps matching TRBD1 (5 bases). The V end was cut by 4 bases, the J end by 1 base, with 14 bases between. CDR3 size: 16 residues. Germline CDR1 and CDR2: SNHLY and FYNNEI. CDR3 sequence: CASSGVGGASNQPQHF. The CDR3 nucleotides are TGTGCCAGCAGTGGGGTCGGAGGGGCAAGCAATCAGCCCCAGCATTTT.

V usage is TRBV11-3 and J usage is TRBJ2-7; TRBD1 or TRBD2 may be the D gene (7 bases each). V was trimmed by 1 base and J by 4 bases, leaving 17 bases between them. The CDR3 consists of 16 residues. Germline-derived CDR1 and CDR2 are SGHNT and YENEEA. The CDR3 reads CASSLGAGGGLYEQYF. DNA for the CDR3: TGTGCCAGCAGCTTAGGCGCAGGGGGAGGGCTATACGAGCAGTACTTC.

The CDR3 DNA reads as TGCGCCAGCGGGTGGGCGATCGGTGAAAAACTGTTTTTT. Translating gives CASGWAIGEKLFF. The rearrangement uses TRBV4-1 and TRBJ1-4; D ambiguous. The germline CDR1 and CDR2 sequences are MGHRA and YSYEKL. V was cut by 8 bases and J by 7 bases, with 14 bases left in between. The CDR3 sequence is 13 residues long.

The chain links TRBV4-1 to TRBJ1-3; D ambiguous. Germline V CDR1 and CDR2: MGHRA, YSYEKL. Trimming left V 1 base short and J 0 bases short, with 13 bases between. The CDR3 runs 17 residues. The CDR3 loop is CASSQGKLSLSGNTIYF. The CDR3 DNA follows: TGCGCCAGCAGCCAAGGGAAACTGAGTCTCTCTGGAAACACCATATATTTT.

The chain is built from TRBV18 and TRBJ2-1; 11 bases match TRBD2. Trimming cost V 3 bases and J 5 bases; bases outside gene matches: 9. There are 17 residues in the CDR3. Germline V CDR1 and CDR2: KGHSH, LQKENI. This CDR3 reads CASSPSLAGGPNNEQFF. CDR3 nucleotides: TGTGCCAGCTCACCTTCTTTAGCGGGAGGGCCTAACAATGAGCAGTTCTTC.

The V gene is TRBV18, the J gene TRBJ1-3; TRBD1 is a possible D gene (5 bases). Trimming took 7 bases from V and 1 from J, leaving 8 bases between them. The CDR3 spans 13 residues. Germline CDR1 is KGHSH and CDR2 is LQKENI. This chain's CDR3 is CASFTGSGNTIYF. DNA of the CDR3: TGTGCCAGCTTCACAGGATCTGGAAACACCATATATTTT.

This clone was counted only a few times. The chain couples TRBV11-2 to TRBJ2-1; TRBD1 aligns across 7 bases. The J segment lost 8 bases and the V segment lost 8 bases, leaving 6 bases of the junction unmatched. CDR3 size: 12 residues. CDR1 and CDR2 (germline): SGHAT, FQNNGV. CDR3 region: CASVSTGDEQFF. CDR3 in DNA: TGTGCCAGCGTCTCAACAGGGGATGAGCAGTTCTTC. The full variable domain, in which reference TRBV11-2 and TRBJ2-1 provide the parts outside the CDR3, is EAGVAQSPRYKIIEKRQSVAFWCNPISGHATLYWYQQILGQGPKLLIQFQNNGVVDDSQLPKDRFSAERLKGVDSTLKIQPAKLEDSAVYLCASVSTGDEQFFGPGTRLTVL.

The genes are TRBV7-9 and TRBJ2-5; 9 bases match TRBD2. There are 17 residues in the CDR3. V shed 1 base, J shed 1 base, and the junction held 7 bases outside the gene matches. CDR1 and CDR2 (germline): SEHNR, FQNEAQ (reference sequence). CDR3 sequence (DNA): TGTGCCAGCAGCTTAGGGGGGCTAGCGGGAATCCAAGAGACCCAGTACTTC. Residues: CASSLGGLAGIQETQYF.

The chain employs TRBV6-6 and TRBJ1-2; 7 bases match TRBD1. After removal of 0 bases from V and 0 bases from J, the junction contained 1 base not matched to a gene. The V gene's germline CDR1 is MNHNY and CDR2 SVGAGI (reference sequence). The length of the CDR3 is 15 residues. Here the CDR3 DNA reads TGTGCCAGCAGTTACTCAGGGGGCGCTAACTATGGCTACACCTTC. Its translation is CASSYSGGANYGYTF.

The rearrangement uses TRBV10-3 and TRBJ1-2; TRBD1 is a possible D gene (5 bases). CDR1 and CDR2 (germline): ENHRY, SYGVKD. The CDR3 has 15 residues. The germline V and J ends were trimmed by 4 bases and 6 bases, with 18 bases remaining between them. CDR3 coding DNA: TGTGCCATCAGTGGAGGTACAGGCTGGTCCAATGGCTACACCTTC. Amino acids: CAISGGTGWSNGYTF.

V gene TRBV2 combines with J gene TRBJ1-1, with TRBD1 identical over 7 bases. The CDR3 has 13 amino acids. V lost 7 bases and J lost 6; bases outside the gene matches: 8. The germline V gene has CDR1 SNHLY and CDR2 FYNNEI. CDR3 amino acids: CASKARGESEAFF. As DNA, the CDR3 is TGTGCCAGCAAAGCCAGGGGGGAGTCTGAAGCTTTCTTT.

The rearrangement joins TRBV7-2 to TRBJ2-1; D possibly corresponds to TRBD1 (5 bases). There are 15 residues in the CDR3. The V gene lost 3 bases and the J gene lost 7 bases, with 16 bases spanning the gap. Germline V gene sequence: CDR1 SGHTA, CDR2 FQGNSA. The CDR3 bases are TGTGCCAGCAGCTTCCTTTGGCAGGGTGTTAATGAGCAGTTCTTC. As protein: CASSFLWQGVNEQFF.

The chain has TRBV29-1 and TRBJ1-3; D gene uncertain. The V end was cut by 4 bases, the J end by 4 bases, with 5 bases between. Looked up from germline, CDR1 is SQVTM and CDR2 is ANQGSEA. This CDR3 spans 11 amino acids. CDR3 sequence (DNA): TGCAGCGTTGTTATGGGAAACACCATATATTTT. Amino acid sequence: CSVVMGNTIYF.

The rearrangement links TRBV9 to TRBJ2-3; 9 bases line up with TRBD2. CDR1 is SGDLS and CDR2 is YYNGEE in the germline V gene. The CDR3 extends over 17 amino acids. The V gene end was trimmed by 2 bases and the J gene end by 3 bases; junction bases not matched to a gene: 10. The CDR3 loop reads CASSVRPAGGGTDTQYF. The CDR3 DNA follows: TGTGCCAGCAGCGTGAGACCGGCGGGAGGGGGGACAGATACGCAGTATTTT.

This sequence joins TRBV4-1 and TRBJ2-1, with TRBD2 matching 8 bases. This CDR3 spans 15 amino acids. Per the germline V gene, CDR1 is MGHRA and CDR2 is YSYEKL. The V and J ends lost 3 bases and 4 bases, in that order; junction bases with no gene match: 5. CDR3 in DNA: TGCGCCAGCAGCCAGTTAGCGGGAAATTACAATGAGCAGTTCTTC. It translates to CASSQLAGNYNEQFF.

Regarding this clone: At one end the junction does not follow the germline gene, possibly because of a read error. The chain employs TRBV28 and TRBJ2-2, with D possibly matching TRBD2 (5 bases). Germline V gives CDR1 MDHEN, CDR2 SYDVKM. The CDR3 covers 16 residues. This chain's CDR3 is CASSPGVEPEHRGAVF. The CDR3 bases are TGTGCCAGCAGTCCAGGTGTGGAGCCCGAACACCGGGGAGCTGTTTTT.

The chain recombines TRBV27 with TRBJ2-1; D is unresolved. This CDR3 is built from 11 residues. V was shortened by 7 bases and J by 5 bases, with 6 bases between the two germline ends. CDR1 and CDR2 from the germline V gene are MNHEY and SMNVEV (reference sequence). The CDR3 here is CASIYDNEQFF. The CDR3, as DNA: TGTGCCAGCATCTACGACAATGAGCAGTTCTTC.

The chain joins TRBV7-9 to TRBJ1-2, with D possibly matching TRBD1 (6 bases). Germline assignment: CDR1 SEHNR and CDR2 FQNEAQ (reference sequence). This CDR3 comprises 16 residues. V was clipped by 5 bases and J by 3 bases, with 19 bases between them. CDR3 loop: CASSRGGTTNYYGYTF. CDR3 sequence (DNA): TGTGCCAGCAGCCGGGGCGGGACAACCAATTACTATGGCTACACCTTC.

The chain has TRBV2 and TRBJ2-5, with 10 nucleotides matching TRBD1. The length of the CDR3 is 17 residues. Unmatched junction bases numbered 15, after V lost 6 bases and J lost 5 bases. Germline loops: CDR1 SNHLY, CDR2 FYNNEI. The CDR3 DNA follows: TGTGCCAGCAGCGCCCGACAGACAGGGGGCGCATGGGAGACCCAGTACTTC. It codes for CASSARQTGGAWETQYF.

The V gene is TRBV15, the J gene TRBJ2-7; TRBD2 matches 8 bases. This CDR3 contains 16 residues. The germline V gene has CDR1 LNHNV and CDR2 YYDKDF (reference sequence). Trimming took 0 bases from V and 3 from J; bases not matched to a gene: 7. CDR3 amino acids: CATSRDEAGEVYEQYF. The CDR3 region has the DNA TGTGCCACCAGCAGAGATGAAGCGGGAGAGGTCTACGAGCAGTACTTC.

The chain recombines TRBV19 with TRBJ2-7; perhaps TRBD1 as D (6 bases). Between the trimmed V and J ends, which lost 5 bases and 7 bases, there was a span of 18 bases. This CDR3 spans 14 amino acids. CDR1 LNHDA and CDR2 SQIVND come from the germline V gene (reference sequence). The CDR3: CASSFKGVVGEQYF. The CDR3 bases are TGTGCCAGTAGTTTTAAGGGGGTGGTGGGGGAGCAGTACTTC.

V and J are TRBV11-3 and TRBJ1-1; no clear D. Germline lookup yields CDR1 SGHNT and CDR2 YENEEA. This CDR3 is built from 14 residues. V lost 5 bases to trimming and J lost 4 bases, with 14 bases between them. In DNA form, the CDR3 reads TGTGCCAGCAGCCGGGCCCCTTTTTTCACTGAAGCTTTCTTT. This codes for CASSRAPFFTEAFF. The variable domain in full, completed from reference TRBV11-3 and TRBJ1-1, reads EAGVVQSPRYKIIEKKQPVAFWCNPISGHNTLYWYLQNLGQGPELLIRYENEEAVDDSQLPKDRFSAERLKGVDSTLKIQPAELGDSAVYLCASSRAPFFTEAFFGQGTRLTVV.

In DNA form, the CDR3 reads TGTGCCAGCAGCGTACGACTAGGGGCAGATACGCAGTATTTT. This gives the protein CASSVRLGADTQYF. This chain links TRBV7-3 with TRBJ2-3; maybe TRBD2 (6 bases). With 5 bases removed from V and 4 bases from J, the gap between germline ends came to 13 bases. Germline CDR1 SGHTA, CDR2 FQGTGA. The CDR3 totals 14 residues.